This T cell receptor (beta chain) was recovered during a study of shared clonotypes between healthy human individuals. Study-wide points: Lower generation probabilities were found for non-shared clonotypes than for those shared by all four donors.

Germline CDR1 SGHAT, CDR2 FQNNGV. This CDR3 contains 15 residues. Clones were sequenced by immunoSEQ multiplex PCR, and TCRdb holds only the in-frame ones, with some missing. The sample contains approximately 650,000 clones, about 95% of which appear only once. To note about this clone: Its antigen is not identified.

CD8 cells classed as naive were CD45RO-negative and positively selected for CCR7, excluding terminally differentiated effector memory CD45RA+ cells. The source material was naive CD8+ T cells sorted from blood. This receptor was obtained from a woman aged 25 to 39 in good health. The chain combines TRBV11-2 with TRBJ2-5, with 9 nucleotides matching TRBD1. The DNA end favors TRBJ2-7, so the J call may be wrong. The DNA of the CDR3 is TGTGCCAGCAGCTTAGTAGGGGGACAGGGTGACGAGCAGTACTTC. This codes for CASSLVGGQGDEQYF.